This T cell receptor (beta chain) appears in the sequencing data of a study of blood T cell repertoires in COVID-19. Study in general: Sites across the United States, Italy and Spain contributed samples from acute and convalescent COVID-19. From T cells, B-cell-depleted T cells, or PBMCs came the material, which was cDNA or gDNA.

Deletions cut 5 bases from V and 12 bases from J, with 20 bases between. This CDR3 contains 14 residues. Germline values: CDR1 MNHEY, CDR2 SVGEGT. In the source study's methods: Estimation of nucleated cell counts was performed using reference gene primer amplification. Data came from immunoSEQ multiplex PCR; TCRdb stores just in-frame clones and leaves some out. V, J and clone size are taken as reported in that table, and D and trimming were inferred from the DNA itself. The sample has about 210,000 clones, 81% seen once. The sequence derives from a woman aged 50 to 60 with acute COVID-19. Specimen: PBMCs or T cells enriched from blood (not recorded which). The chain combines TRBV6-2 or TRBV6-3 with TRBJ2-1; no clear D. CDR3 amino acids: CASSTDPQDVRQFF. In DNA form, the CDR3 reads TGTGCCAGCAGTACCGACCCCCAGGATGTTCGGCAGTTCTTC.